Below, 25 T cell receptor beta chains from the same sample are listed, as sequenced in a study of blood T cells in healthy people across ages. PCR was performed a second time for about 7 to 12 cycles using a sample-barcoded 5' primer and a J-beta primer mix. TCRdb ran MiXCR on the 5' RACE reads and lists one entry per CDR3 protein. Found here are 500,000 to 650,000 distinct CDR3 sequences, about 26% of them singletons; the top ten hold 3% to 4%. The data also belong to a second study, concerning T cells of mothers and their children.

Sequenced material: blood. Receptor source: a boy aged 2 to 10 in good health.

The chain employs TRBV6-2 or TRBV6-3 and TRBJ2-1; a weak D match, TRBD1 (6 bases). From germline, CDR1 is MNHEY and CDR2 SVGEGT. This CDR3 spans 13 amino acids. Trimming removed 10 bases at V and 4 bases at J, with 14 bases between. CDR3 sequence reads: CATLGRGYNEQFF. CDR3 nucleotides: TGTGCCACCTTGGGCAGGGGATACAATGAGCAGTTCTTC.

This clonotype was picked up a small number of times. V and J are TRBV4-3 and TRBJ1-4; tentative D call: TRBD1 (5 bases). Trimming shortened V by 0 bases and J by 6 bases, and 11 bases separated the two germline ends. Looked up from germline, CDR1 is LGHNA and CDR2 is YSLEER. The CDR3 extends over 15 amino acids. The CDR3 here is CASSQDLGTHEKLFF. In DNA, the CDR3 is TGCGCCAGCAGCCAAGATCTTGGGACGCATGAAAAACTGTTTTTT.

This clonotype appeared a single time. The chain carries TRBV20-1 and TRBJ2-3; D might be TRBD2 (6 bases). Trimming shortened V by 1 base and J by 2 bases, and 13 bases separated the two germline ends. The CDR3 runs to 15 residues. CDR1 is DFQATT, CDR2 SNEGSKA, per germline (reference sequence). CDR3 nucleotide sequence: TGCAGTGCTAGAGCGGGGGACTTTGTCACAGATACGCAGTATTTT. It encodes CSARAGDFVTDTQYF.

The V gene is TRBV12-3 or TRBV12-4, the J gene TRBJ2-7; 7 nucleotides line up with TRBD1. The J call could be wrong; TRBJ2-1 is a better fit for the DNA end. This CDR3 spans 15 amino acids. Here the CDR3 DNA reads TGTGCCAGCAGTTTTTGGGGACAGCAAGACAATGAGCAGTTCTTC. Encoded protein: CASSFWGQQDNEQFF.

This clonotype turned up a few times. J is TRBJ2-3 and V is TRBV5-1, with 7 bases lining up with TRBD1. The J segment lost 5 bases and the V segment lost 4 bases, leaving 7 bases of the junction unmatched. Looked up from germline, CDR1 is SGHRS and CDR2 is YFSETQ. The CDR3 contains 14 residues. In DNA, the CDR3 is TGCGCCAGCAGCACTGATGCAGGGGGAGATACGCAGTATTTT. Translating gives CASSTDAGGDTQYF.

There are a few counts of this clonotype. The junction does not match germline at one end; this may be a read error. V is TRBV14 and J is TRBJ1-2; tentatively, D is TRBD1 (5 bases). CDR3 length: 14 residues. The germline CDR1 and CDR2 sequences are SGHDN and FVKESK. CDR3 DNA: TGTACCAGCAGCCACATCAGGGAAGGCTATGGCTACACCTTC. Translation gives CTSSHIREGYGYTF.

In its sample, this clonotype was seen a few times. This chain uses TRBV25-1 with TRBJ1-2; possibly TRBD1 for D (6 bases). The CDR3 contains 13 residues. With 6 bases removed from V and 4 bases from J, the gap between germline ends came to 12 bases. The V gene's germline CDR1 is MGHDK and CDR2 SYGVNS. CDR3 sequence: CASSRGDFYGYTF. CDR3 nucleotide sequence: TGTGCCAGCAGCAGGGGCGACTTCTATGGCTACACCTTC.

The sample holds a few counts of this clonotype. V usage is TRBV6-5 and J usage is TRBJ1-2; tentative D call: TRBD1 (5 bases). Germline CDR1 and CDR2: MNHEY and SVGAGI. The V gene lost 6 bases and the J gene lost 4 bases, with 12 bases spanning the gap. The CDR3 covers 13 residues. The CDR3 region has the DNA TGTGCCAGCAGGCTCATGGGGGGCTATGGCTACACCTTC. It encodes CASRLMGGYGYTF.

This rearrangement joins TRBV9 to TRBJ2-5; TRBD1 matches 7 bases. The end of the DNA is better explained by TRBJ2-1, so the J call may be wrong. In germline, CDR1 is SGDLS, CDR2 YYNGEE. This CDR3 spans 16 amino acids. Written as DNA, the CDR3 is TGTGCCAGCAGCGTCGGAGGCAGGGGGAGAGGCAATGAGCAGTTCTTC. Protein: CASSVGGRGRGNEQFF.

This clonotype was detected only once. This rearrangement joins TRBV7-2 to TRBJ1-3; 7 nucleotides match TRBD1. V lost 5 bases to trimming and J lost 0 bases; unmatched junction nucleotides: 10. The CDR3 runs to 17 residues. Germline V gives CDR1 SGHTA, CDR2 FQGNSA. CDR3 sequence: CASSPPGQQFSGNTIYF. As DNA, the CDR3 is TGTGCCAGCAGCCCGCCGGGACAGCAATTCTCTGGAAACACCATATATTTT.

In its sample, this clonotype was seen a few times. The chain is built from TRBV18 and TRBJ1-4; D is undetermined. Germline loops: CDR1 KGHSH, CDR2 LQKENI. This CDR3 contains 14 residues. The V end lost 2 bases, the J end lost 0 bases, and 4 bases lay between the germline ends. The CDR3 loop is CASSPVTTNEKLFF. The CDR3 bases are TGTGCCAGCTCACCAGTGACAACTAATGAAAAACTGTTTTTT.

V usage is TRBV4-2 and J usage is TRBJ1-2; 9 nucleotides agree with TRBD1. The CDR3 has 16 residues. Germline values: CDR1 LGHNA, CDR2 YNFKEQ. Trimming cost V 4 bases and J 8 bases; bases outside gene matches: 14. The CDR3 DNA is TGTGCCAGCAGCCTCCTCCTCCGGGACAGGGACAGAGGCTACACCTTC. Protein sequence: CASSLLLRDRDRGYTF.

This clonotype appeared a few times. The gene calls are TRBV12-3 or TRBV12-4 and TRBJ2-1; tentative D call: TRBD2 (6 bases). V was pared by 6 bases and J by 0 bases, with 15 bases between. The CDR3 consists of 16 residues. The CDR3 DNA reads TGTGCCAGCAGCTTTGGAGCGGGTACCTCCTACAATGAGCAGTTCTTC. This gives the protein CASSFGAGTSYNEQFF.

CDR3 protein: CASSSQVISTDTQYF. CDR3 sequence (DNA): TGTGCCAGCAGTTCGCAGGTCATTAGCACAGATACGCAGTATTTT. The chain has TRBV27 and TRBJ2-3, with D hard to call. The CDR3 totals 15 residues. Per germline, CDR1 MNHEY and CDR2 SMNVEV (reference sequence). V lost 4 bases to trimming and J lost 0 bases, with 11 bases between them.

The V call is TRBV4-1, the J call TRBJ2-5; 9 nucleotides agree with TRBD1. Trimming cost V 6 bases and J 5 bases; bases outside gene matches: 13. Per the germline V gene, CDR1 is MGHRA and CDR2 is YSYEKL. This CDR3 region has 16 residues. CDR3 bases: TGCGCCAGCAGAGGGGCACCGGGACAGGGCGTTGAGACCCAGTACTTC. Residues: CASRGAPGQGVETQYF.

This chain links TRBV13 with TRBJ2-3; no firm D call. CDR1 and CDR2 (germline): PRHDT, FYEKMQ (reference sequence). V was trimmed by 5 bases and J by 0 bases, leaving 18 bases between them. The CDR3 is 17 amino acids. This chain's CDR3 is CASSPPRRYTSTDTQYF. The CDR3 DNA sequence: TGTGCCAGCAGCCCGCCCCGGCGTTATACTAGCACAGATACGCAGTATTTT. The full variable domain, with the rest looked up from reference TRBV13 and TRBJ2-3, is AAGVIQSPRHLIKEKRETATLKCYPIPRHDTVYWYQQGPGQDPQFLISFYEKMQSDKGSIPDRFSAQQFSDYHSELNMSSLELGDSALYFCASSPPRRYTSTDTQYFGPGTRLTVL.

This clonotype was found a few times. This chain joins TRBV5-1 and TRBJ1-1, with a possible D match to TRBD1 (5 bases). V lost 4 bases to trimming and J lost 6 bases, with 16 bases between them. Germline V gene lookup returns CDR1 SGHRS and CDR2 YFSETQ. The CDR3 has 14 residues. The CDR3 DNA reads TGCGCCAGCAGCCCGGGGCTTGAGGGCGCTGAAGCTTTCTTT. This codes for CASSPGLEGAEAFF. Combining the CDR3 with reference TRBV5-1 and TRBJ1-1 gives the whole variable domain KAGVTQTPRYLIKTRGQQVTLSCSPISGHRSVSWYQQTPGQGLQFLFEYFSETQRNKGNFPGRFSGRQFSNSRSEMNVSTLELGDSALYLCASSPGLEGAEAFFGQGTRLTVV.

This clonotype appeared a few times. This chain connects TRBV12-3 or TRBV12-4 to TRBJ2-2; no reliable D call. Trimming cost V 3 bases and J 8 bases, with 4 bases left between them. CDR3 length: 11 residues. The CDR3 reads CASSFGGELFF. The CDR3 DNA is TGTGCCAGCAGTTTTGGAGGGGAGCTGTTTTTT.

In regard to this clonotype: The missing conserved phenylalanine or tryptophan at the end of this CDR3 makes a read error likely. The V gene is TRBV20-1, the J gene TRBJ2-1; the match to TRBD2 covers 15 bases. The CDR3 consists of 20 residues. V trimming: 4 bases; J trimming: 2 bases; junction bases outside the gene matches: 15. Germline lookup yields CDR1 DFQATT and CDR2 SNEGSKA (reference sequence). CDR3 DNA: TGCAGTGCTACGGACACCTTCGGACTAGCGGGAGGGCCTCCCTACAATGAGCAGTTCTTA. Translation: CSATDTFGLAGGPPYNEQFL.

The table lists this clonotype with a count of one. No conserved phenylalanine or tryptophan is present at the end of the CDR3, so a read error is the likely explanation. CDR3 loop: CASSMTGTVNTEAFL. CDR3 DNA sequence: TGTGCCAGCAGCATGACCGGGACAGTGAACACTGAAGCTTTCCTT. The V call is TRBV11-2, the J call TRBJ1-1, with 7 bases identical to TRBD1. The germline CDR1 and CDR2 sequences are SGHAT and FQNNGV. V lost 5 bases and J lost 0; bases outside the gene matches: 6. This CDR3 has 15 residues.

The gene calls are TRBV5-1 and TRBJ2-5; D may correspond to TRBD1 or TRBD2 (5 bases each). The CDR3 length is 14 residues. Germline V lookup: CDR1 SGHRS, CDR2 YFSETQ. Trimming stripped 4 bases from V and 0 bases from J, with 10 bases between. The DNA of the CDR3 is TGCGCCAGCAGCCCCGGGGCGAACCAAGAGACCCAGTACTTC. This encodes CASSPGANQETQYF.

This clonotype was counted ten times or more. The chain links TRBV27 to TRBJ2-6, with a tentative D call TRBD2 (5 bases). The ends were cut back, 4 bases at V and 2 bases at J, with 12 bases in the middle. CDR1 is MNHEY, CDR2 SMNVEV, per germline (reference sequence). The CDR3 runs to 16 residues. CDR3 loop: CASSSPSGTGANVLTF. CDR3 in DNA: TGTGCCAGCAGTTCCCCCTCCGGGACTGGGGCCAACGTCCTGACTTTC. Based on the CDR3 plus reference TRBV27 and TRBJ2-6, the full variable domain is EAQVTQNPRYLITVTGKKLTVTCSQNMNHEYMSWYRQDPGLGLRQIYYSMNVEVTDKGDVPEGYKVSRKEKRNFPLILESPSPNQTSLYFCASSSPSGTGANVLTFGAGSRLTVL.

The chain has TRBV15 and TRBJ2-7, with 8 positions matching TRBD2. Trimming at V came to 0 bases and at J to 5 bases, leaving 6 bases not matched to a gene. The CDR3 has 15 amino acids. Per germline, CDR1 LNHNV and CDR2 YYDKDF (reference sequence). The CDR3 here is CATSRDKSGGNEQYF. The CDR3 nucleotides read TGTGCCACCAGCAGAGATAAAAGCGGGGGAAACGAGCAGTACTTC.

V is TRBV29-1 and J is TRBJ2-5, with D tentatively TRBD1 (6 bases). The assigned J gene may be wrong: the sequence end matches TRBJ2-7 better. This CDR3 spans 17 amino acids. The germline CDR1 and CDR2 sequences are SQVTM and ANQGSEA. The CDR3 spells CSVAFRRDKLWPYEQYF. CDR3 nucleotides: TGCAGCGTTGCCTTCCGACGGGACAAGCTATGGCCCTACGAGCAGTACTTC.

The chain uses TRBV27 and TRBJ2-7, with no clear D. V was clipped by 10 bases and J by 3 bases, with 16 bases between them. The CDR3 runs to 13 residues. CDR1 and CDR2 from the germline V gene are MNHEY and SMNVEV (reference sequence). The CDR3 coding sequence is TGTGCCACCGCCCTACGGCAGTACTACGAGCAGTACTTC. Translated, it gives CATALRQYYEQYF.